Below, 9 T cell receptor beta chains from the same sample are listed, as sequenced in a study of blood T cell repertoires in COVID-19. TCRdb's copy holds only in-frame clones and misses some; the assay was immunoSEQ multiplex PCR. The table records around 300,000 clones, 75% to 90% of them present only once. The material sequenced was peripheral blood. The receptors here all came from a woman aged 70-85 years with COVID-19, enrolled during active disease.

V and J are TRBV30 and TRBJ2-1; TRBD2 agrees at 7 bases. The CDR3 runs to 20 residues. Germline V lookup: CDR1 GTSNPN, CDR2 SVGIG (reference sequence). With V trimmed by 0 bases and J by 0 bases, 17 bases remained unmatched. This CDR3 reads CAWSVFHYFLAGASYNEQFF. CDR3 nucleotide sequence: TGTGCCTGGAGTGTGTTCCACTACTTTCTGGCGGGAGCCTCCTACAATGAGCAGTTCTTC.

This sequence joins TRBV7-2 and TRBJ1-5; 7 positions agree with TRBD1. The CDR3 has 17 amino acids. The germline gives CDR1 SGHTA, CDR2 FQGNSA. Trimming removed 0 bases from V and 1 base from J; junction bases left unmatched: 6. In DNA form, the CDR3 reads TGTGCCAGCAGCTTAGCCCCGACAGGGTACAGCAATCAGCCCCAGCATTTT. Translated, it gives CASSLAPTGYSNQPQHF.

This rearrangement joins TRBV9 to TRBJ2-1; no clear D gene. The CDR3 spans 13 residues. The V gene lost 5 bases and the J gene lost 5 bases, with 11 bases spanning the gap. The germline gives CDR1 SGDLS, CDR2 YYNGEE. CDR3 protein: CASSKTPHNEQFF. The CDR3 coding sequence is TGTGCCAGCAGTAAGACACCTCACAATGAGCAGTTCTTC.

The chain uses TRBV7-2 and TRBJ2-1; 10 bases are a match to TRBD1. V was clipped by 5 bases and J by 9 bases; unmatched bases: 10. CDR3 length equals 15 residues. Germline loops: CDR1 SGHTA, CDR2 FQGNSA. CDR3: CASSGGDRGSGEQFF. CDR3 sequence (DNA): TGTGCCAGCAGCGGCGGGGACAGGGGATCGGGTGAGCAGTTCTTC.

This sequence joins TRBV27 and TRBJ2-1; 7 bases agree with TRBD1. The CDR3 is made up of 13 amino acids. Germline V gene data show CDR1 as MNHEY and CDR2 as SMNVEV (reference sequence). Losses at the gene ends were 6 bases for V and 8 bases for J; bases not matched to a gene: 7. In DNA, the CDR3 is TGTGCCAGCAGGCAACAGGGGAAGCATGAGCAGTTCTTC. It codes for CASRQQGKHEQFF.

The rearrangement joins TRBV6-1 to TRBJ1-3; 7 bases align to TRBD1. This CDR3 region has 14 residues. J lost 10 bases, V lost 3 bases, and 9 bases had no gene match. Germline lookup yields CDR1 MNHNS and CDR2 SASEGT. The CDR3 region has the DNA TGTGCCAGCAGTGATCGGGACAGCGAAACAACCATATATTTT. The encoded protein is CASSDRDSETTIYF.

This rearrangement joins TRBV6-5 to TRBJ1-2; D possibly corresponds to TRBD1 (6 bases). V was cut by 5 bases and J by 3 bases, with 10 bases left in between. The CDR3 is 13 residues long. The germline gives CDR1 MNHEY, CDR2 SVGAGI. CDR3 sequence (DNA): TGTGCCAGCAGTATCCGACAGGACTATGGCTACACCTTC. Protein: CASSIRQDYGYTF.

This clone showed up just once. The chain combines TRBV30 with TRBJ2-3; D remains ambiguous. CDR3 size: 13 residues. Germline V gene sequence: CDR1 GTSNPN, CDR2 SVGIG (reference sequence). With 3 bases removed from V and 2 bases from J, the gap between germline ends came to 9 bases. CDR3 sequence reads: CAWRPNPTDTQYF. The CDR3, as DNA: TGTGCCTGGAGACCTAACCCCACAGATACGCAGTATTTT.

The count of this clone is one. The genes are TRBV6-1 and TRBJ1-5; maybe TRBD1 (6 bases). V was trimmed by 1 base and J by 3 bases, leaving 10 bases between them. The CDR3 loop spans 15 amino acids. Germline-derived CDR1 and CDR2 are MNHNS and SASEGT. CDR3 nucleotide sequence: TGTGCCAGCAGTGAAGGGGGGGGGCTCAATCAGCCCCAGCATTTT. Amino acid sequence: CASSEGGGLNQPQHF.